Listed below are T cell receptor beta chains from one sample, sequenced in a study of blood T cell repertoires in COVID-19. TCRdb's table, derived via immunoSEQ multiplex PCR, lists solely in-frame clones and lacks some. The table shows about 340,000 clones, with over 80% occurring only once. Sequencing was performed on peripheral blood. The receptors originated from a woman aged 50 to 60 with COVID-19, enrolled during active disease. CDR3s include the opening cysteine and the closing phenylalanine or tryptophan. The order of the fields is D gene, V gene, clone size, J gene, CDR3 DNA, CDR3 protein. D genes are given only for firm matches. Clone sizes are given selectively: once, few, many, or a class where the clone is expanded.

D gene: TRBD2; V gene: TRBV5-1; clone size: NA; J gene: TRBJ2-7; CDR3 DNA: TGCGCCAGCAGCCTGTCGACTAGCGGAGGTTCCTACGAGCAGTACTTC; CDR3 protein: CASSLSTSGGSYEQYF
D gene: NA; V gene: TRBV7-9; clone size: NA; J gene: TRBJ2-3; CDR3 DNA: TGTGCCAGCAGCTTACAGGGGTCTCGCACAGATACGCAGTATTTT; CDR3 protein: CASSLQGSRTDTQYF
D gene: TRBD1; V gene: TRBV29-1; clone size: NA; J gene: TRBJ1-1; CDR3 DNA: TGCAGCGGCCGTACAGGGGGGAACACTGAAGCTTTCTTT; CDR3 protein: CSGRTGGNTEAFF
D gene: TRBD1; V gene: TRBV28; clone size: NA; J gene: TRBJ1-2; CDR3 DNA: TGTGCCAGCACCTCTAGGGGGAGTATAGGGGGCTCCCTCTATGGCTACACCTTC; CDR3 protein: CASTSRGSIGGSLYGYTF
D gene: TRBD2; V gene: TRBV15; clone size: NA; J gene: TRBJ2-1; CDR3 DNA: TGTGCCACCAGCAGGCAGCGGGAGGGCCAGCAGTCCTACAATGAGCAGTTCTTC; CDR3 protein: CATSRQREGQQSYNEQFF
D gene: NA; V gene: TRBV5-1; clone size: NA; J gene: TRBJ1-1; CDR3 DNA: TGCGCCAGCAGCTTTGAGGGTATTGAAGCTTTCTTT; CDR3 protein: CASSFEGIEAFF
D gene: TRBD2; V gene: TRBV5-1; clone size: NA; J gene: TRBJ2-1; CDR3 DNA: TGCGCCAGCTCGCCGCAGCGGGGCAATGAGCAGTTCTTC; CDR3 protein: CASSPQRGNEQFF
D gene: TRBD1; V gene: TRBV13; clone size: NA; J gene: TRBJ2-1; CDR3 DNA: TGTGCCAGCAGCTTTGGGACAGACGATGAGCAGTTCTTC; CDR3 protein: CASSFGTDDEQFF
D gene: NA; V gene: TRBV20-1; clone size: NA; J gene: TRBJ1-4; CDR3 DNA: TGCAGTGCTAGATTTCAGGAAAAACTGTTTTTT; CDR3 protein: CSARFQEKLFF
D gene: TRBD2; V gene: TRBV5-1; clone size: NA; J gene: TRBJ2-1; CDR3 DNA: TGCGCCAGCAGCTTGGAATGGACCGGGAGGTACTACAATGAGCAGTTCTTC; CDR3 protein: CASSLEWTGRYYNEQFF
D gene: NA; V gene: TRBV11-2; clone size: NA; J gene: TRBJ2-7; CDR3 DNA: TGTGCCAGCAGCGCCTCAAGGACTGCGTACGAGCAGTACTTC; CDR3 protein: CASSASRTAYEQYF
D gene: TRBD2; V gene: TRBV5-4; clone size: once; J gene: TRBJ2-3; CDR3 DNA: TGTGCCAGCAGCCGGGGGGGGGCCCGCACAGATACGCAGTATTTT; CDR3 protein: CASSRGGARTDTQYF
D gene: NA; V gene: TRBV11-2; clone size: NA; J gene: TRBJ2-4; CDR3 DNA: TGTGCCAGCAGCTTAGGACAAATAAACATTCAGTACTTC; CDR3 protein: CASSLGQINIQYF
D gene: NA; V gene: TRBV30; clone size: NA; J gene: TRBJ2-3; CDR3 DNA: TGTGCCTGGAGTGTACTGCAGGCTAGCACAGATACGCAGTATTTT; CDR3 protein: CAWSVLQASTDTQYF
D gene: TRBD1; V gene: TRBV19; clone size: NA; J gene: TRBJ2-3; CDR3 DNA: TGTGCCAGTAGTTTCGGGACAGGGTACACAGATACGCAGTATTTT; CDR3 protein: CASSFGTGYTDTQYF
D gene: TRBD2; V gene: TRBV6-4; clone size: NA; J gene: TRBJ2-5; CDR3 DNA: TGTGCCAGCAGTCGGACTAGCGGGAGTGGAGAGACCCAGTACTTC; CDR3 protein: CASSRTSGSGETQYF
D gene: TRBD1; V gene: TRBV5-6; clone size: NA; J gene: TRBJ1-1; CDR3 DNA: TGTGCCAGCAGCTGGGGGACAGACACGAACACTGAAGCTTTCTTT; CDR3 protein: CASSWGTDTNTEAFF
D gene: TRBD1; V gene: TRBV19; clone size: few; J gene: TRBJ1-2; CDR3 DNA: TGTGCCAGTACCACGGACAGGGCTGGCTACACCTTC; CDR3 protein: CASTTDRAGYTF
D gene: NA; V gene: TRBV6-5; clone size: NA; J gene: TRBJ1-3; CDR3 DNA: TGTGCCAGCATGATGGACAGAAATTTAGACACCATATATTTT; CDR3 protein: CASMMDRNLDTIYF
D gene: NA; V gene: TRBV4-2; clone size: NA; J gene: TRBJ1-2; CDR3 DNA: TGTGCCAGCAGCCAGCAGCCCCCCCGGCCCGGACTGGATTCCCATGGCTACACCTTC; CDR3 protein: CASSQQPPRPGLDSHGYTF
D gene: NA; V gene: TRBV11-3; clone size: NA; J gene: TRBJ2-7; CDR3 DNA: TGTGCCAGCAGCTTGGATCCGGGACTTACCTACGAGCAGTACTTC; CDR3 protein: CASSLDPGLTYEQYF
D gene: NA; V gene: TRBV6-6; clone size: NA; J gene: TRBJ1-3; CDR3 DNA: TGTGCCAGCAGCCCCGGGGGGGTCGGAAACACCATATATTTT; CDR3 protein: CASSPGGVGNTIYF
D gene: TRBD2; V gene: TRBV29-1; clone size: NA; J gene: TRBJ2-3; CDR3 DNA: TGCAGCGTTGAATCTAGCGGGAGAAGCACAGATACGCAGTATTTT; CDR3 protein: CSVESSGRSTDTQYF
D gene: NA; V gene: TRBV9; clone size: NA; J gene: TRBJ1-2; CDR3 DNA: TGTGCCAGCAGCGTAGGGGAACAGGTTTTATATGGCTACACCTTC; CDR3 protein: CASSVGEQVLYGYTF
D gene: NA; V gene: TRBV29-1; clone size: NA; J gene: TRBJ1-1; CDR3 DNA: TGCAGCGTTCGATCTGGGGCAGTGAACACTGAAGCTTTCTTT; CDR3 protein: CSVRSGAVNTEAFF
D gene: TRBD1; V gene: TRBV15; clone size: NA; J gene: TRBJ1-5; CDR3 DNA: TGTGCCACCGTGGATCGGACAGGGGGCTTTGGTCAGCCCCAGCATTTT; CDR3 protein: CATVDRTGGFGQPQHF
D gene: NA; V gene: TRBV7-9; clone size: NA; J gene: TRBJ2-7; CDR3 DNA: TGTGCCAGCAGCTCCGCTTCCGGAGGGGCTGACGAGCAGTACTTC; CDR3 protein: CASSSASGGADEQYF
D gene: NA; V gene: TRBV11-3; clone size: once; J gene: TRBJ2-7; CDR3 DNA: TGTGCCAGCAGCTTAGACCCCGTACAGGGGCAGTACTTC; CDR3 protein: CASSLDPVQGQYF
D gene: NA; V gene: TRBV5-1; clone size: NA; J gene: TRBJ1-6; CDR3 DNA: TGCGCCAGCAGCTTGGGTACGACGGGAGGGTACGATTCACCCCTCCACTTT; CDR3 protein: CASSLGTTGGYDSPLHF
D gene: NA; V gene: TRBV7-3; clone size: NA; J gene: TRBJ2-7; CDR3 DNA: TGTGCCAGCAGTGTGGGGGCTCTCCACGAGCAGTACTTC; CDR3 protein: CASSVGALHEQYF
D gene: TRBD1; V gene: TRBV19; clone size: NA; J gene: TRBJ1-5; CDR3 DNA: TGTGCCAGTAGCGGGACAGGTTTCTATAGCAATCAGCCCCAGCATTTT; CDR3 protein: CASSGTGFYSNQPQHF
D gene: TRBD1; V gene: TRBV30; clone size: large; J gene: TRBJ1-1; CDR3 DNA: TGTGCCTGGGGGGGACAGAAAAACACTGAAGCTTTCTTT; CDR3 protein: CAWGGQKNTEAFF
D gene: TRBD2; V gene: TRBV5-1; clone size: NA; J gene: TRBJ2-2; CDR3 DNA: TGCGCCAGCAGCTCTAGCGGGAGCACCGGGGAGCTGTTTTTT; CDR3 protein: CASSSSGSTGELFF
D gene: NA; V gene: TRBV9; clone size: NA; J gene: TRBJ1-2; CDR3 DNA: TGTGCCAGCAGCGTAGTCGGGGAATCTATTCGGTACACCTTC; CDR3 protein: CASSVVGESIRYTF
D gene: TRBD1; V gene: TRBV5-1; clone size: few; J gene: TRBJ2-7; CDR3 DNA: TGCGCCAGCAGCTTGGGACAGGGAGCTCCCTACGAGCAGTACTTC; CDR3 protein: CASSLGQGAPYEQYF
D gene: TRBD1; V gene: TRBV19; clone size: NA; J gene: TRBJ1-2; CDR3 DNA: TGTGCCAGTAGTATAGACAGCCGACAGGGGCCCCACACCTTC; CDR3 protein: CASSIDSRQGPHTF
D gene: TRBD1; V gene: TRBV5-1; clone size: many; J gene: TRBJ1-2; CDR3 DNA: TGCGCCAGCAGCTTTGGCCAGACAGGGGGCTATGGCTACACCTTC; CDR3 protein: CASSFGQTGGYGYTF
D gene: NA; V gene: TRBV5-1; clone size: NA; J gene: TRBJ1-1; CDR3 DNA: TGCGCCAGCAGCTTGGGCGGGCAAAGGAACACTGAAGCTTTCTTT; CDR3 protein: CASSLGGQRNTEAFF
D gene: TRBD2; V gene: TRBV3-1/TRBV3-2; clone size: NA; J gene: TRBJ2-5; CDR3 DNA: TGTGCCAGCAGCCAAGAAATTAGCGGGAGTGGAGAGACCCAGTACTTC; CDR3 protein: CASSQEISGSGETQYF
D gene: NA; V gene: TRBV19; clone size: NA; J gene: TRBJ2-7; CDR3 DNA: TGTGCCAGTGATGATGCCGGGACACACGGGAAGTACTTC; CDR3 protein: CASDDAGTHGKYF
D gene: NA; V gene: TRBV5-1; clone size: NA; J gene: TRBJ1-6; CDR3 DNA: TGCGCCAGCAGCCCCTGGGGGGAGGGGAAAGCACCCCTCCACTTT; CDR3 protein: CASSPWGEGKAPLHF
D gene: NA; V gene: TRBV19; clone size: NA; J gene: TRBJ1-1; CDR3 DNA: TGTGCCAGTAGCCGGACAGCGAACACTGAAGCTTTCTTT; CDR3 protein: CASSRTANTEAFF
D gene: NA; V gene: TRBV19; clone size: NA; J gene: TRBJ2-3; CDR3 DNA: TGTGCCACCAGTCAGACTAGCACAGATACGCAGTATTTT; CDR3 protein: CATSQTSTDTQYF
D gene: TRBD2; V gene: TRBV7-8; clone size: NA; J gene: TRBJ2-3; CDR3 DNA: TGTGCCAGCAGCTTAGCGGGCAGGGCGGGGGCAGATACGCAGTATTTT; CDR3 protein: CASSLAGRAGADTQYF
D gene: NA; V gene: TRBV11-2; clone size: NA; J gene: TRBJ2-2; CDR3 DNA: TGTGCCAGCAGCCGACGGGTCGGGGAGCTGTTTTTT; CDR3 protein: CASSRRVGELFF
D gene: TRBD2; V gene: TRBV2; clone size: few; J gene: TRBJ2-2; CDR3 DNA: TGTGCCAGCAGTCCCCGGACTAGCGTGGGCACCGGGGAGCTGTTTTTT; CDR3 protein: CASSPRTSVGTGELFF